A selection of T cell receptor beta chains follows, all from one sample in a study of blood T cell repertoires in COVID-19. Generated by immunoSEQ multiplex PCR, the TCRdb table keeps only in-frame clones and is missing some. The data contain 70,000 to 85,000 clones, 85% to 95% of them singletons. Input material: peripheral blood. The receptors shown here come from a woman aged 60 to 75 with active COVID-19. The conserved cysteine and the conserved F or W are not part of the CDR3 here.

V gene	CDR3 protein
TRBV7-8	ASSLSGQGPGNTIY
TRBV7-2	ASSNDRPSEAF
TRBV25-1	ASSDSGWTGELF
TRBV4-2	ASSVTPGDTQY
TRBV2	ARRLAGGAYNEQF
TRBV20-1	SASGPLTSGNYNEQF
TRBV5-6	ASSFPGQISSSTDTQY
TRBV18	ASSLPSDWGPRETQY
TRBV28	ASSFQQGRRGTQY
TRBV5-1	ASSPQAGNQPQH
TRBV27	ASSLTGGYNEKLF
TRBV10-3	AISEMYEAF
TRBV29-1	SGDRGVNTEAF